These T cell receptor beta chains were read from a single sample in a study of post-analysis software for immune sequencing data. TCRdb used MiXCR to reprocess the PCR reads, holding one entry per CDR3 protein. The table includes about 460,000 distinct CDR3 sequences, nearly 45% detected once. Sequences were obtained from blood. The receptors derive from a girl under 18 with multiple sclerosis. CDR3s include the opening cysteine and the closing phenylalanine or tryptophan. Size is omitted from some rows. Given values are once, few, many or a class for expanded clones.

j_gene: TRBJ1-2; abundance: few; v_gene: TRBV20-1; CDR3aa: CSARDRELGGYTF
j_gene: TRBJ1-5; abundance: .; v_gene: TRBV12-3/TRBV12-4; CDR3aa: CGSTNGAGRGNQPQHF
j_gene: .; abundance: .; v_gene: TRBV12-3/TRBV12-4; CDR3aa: CASSLIDRAYEQYF
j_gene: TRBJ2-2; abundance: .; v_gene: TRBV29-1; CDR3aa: CSVDRTGLGELFF
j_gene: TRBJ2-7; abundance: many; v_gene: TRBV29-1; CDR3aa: CSVEDTLAYEQYF
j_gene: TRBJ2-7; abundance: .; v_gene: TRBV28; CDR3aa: CASSYAGPYEQYF
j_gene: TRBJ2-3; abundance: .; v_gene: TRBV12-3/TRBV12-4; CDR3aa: CASGAGSTQYF
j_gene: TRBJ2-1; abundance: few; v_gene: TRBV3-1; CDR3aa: CASSPGTSGDPYNEQFF
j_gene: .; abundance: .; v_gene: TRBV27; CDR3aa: CASSYRYLGGAVNEQFF
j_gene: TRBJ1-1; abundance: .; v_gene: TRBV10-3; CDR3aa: CAISDRSAGGLSEAFF
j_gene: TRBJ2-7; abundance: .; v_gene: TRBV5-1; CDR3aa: CASSQGQGSDEQYF
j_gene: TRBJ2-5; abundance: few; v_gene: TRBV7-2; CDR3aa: CASSPAGMETQYF
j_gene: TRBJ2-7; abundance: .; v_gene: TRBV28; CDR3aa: CASRGIQTFTYEQYF
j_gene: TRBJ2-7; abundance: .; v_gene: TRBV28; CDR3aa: CASSPAASEPYEQYF
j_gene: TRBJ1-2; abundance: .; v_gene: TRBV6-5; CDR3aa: CATRDTYYGYTF
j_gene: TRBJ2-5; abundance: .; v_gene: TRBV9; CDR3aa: CASSVRQGETQYF
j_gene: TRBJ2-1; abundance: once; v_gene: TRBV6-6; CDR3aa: CASSSQTRSYNEQFF
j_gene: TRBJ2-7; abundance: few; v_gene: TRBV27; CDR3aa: CASSSGGGVYEQYF
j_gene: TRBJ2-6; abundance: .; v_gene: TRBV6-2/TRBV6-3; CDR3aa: CASSYSPGANILTF
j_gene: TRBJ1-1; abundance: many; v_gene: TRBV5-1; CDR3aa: CASSLGTGGTEAFF
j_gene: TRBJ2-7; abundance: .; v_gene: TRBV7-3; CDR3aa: CASSLRSAAGEVGEQYF
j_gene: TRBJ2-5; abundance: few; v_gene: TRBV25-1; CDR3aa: CASGELAGVRETQYF
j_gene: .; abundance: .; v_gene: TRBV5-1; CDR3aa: CASSFRQGAEETQYF
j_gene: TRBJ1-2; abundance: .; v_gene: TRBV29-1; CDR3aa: CSVLDRTGYGYTF
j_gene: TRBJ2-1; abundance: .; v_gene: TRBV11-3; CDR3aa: CASSLIAGAPSNEQFF
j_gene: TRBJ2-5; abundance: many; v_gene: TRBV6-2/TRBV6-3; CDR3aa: CASSPGLAGETQYF